This record concerns one T cell receptor beta chain sequence. Antigen: not known. The sample is drawn from a study of vaccination effects on CD4 cells after COVID-19. V was pared by 2 bases and J by 1 base, with 5 bases between. The CDR3 has 13 amino acids. The germline V gene encodes CDR1 SGHNT and CDR2 YENEEA. TCRdb's copy holds only in-frame clones and misses some; the assay was immunoSEQ multiplex PCR. The table includes around 63,000 clones, around three quarters detected once. Antigen-specific CD4+ T cells were expanded with viral peptide pools in the ViraFEST assay before sequencing. It was after around 10 days of culture that CD4+ T cells were isolated. Nucleocapsid antibody tests were negative, and the vaccine recipients had no prior SARS-CoV-2 infection. It was on days 3 and 7 that half the medium was replaced with IL-2 medium.

The sequencing used CD4+ T cells from PBMCs cultured with HCoV-OC43 spike peptides, collected before COVID-19 vaccination. Sample subset: HCoV-OC43 spike overlapping peptide pool stimulation. V usage is TRBV11-3 and J usage is TRBJ2-5, with D unclear. This sequence was found in a human donor who received a COVID-19 vaccine. CDR3 amino acids: CASSLNFQETQYF. The CDR3 nucleotides read TGTGCCAGCAGCTTAAACTTCCAAGAGACCCAGTACTTC.